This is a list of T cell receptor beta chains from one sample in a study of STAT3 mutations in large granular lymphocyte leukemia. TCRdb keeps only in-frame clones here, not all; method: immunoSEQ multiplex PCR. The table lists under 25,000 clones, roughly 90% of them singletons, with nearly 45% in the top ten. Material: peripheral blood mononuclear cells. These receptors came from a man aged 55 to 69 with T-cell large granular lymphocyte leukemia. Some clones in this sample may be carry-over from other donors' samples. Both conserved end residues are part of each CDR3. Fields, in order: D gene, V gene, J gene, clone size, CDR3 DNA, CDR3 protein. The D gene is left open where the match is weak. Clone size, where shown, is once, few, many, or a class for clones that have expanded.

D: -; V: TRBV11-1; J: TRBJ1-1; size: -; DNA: TGTGCCAGCAGCTCCGCAGGGTTCCGGAACACTGAAGCTTTCTTT; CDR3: CASSSAGFRNTEAFF
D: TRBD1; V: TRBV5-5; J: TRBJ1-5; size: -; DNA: TGTGCCAGCAGTCACACAGGGGGTTCAGGTCAGCCCCAGCATTTT; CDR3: CASSHTGGSGQPQHF
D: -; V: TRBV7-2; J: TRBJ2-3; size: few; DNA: TGTGCCAGCTCGGAGCCCGCAGATACGCAGTATTTT; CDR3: CASSEPADTQYF
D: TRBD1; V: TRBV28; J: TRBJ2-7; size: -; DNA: TGTGCCAGCAGTGATGACAGGGGGGTTTTGGCGGGTGTCGAGCAGTACTTC; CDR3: CASSDDRGVLAGVEQYF
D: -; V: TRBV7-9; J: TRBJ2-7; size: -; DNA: TGTGCCAGCAGCTTAGGGTCGGCCTACGAGCAGTACTTC; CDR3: CASSLGSAYEQYF
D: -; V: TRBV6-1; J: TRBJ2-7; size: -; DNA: TGTGCCAGCAGGTCGACCCACTACGAGCAGTACTTC; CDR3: CASRSTHYEQYF
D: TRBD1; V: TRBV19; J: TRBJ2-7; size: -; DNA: TGTGCCAGTAGTGCCTGGACAGGGCAATACGAGCAGTACTTC; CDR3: CASSAWTGQYEQYF
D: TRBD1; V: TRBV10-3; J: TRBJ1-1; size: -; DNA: TGTGCCATCAGTGACATCGGGACAGGGAACACTGAAGCTTTCTTT; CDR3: CAISDIGTGNTEAFF
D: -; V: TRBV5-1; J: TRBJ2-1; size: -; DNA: TGCGCCAGCAGCCCCCGCGGTCGGGGAGAGGGATATGAGCAGTTCTTC; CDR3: CASSPRGRGEGYEQFF
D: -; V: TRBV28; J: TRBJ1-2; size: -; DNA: TGTGCCAGCACCCTGAAGGGGCGAGAGGGCTACACCTTC; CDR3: CASTLKGREGYTF
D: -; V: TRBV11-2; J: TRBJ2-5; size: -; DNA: TGTGCCAGCAGCTTAGGGGGAATTGAGACCCAGTACTTC; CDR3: CASSLGGIETQYF
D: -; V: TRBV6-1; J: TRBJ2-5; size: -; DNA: TGTGCCAGCAGCCCCAGGGTGGATGGGACCCAGTACTTC; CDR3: CASSPRVDGTQYF
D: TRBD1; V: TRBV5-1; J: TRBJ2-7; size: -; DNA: TGCGCCAGCGCCGGGACAGGGGGCTCCGAGCAGTACTTC; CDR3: CASAGTGGSEQYF
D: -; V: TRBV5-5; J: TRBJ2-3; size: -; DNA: TGTGCCAGCAGCTCCTGGACAGCGGAAGGGACAGATACGCAGTATTTT; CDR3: CASSSWTAEGTDTQYF
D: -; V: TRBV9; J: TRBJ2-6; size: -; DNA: TGTGCCAGCAGCACCCAGGACATAACCCCCACCAACGTCCTGACTTTC; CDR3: CASSTQDITPTNVLTF
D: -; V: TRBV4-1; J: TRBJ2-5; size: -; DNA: TGCGCCAGCAGCCAAGTGGGGACTCCTGTAGAGACCCAGTACTTC; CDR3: CASSQVGTPVETQYF
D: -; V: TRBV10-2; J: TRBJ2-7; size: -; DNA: TGCGCCAGCAGTGAGGGGGGGATATACGAGCAGTACTTC; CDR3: CASSEGGIYEQYF
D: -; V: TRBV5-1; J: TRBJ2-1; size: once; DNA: TGCGCCAGCAGCTCTAGCCTGGAGCAGTTCTTC; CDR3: CASSSSLEQFF
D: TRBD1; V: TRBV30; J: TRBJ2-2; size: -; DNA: TGTGCCTGGAGTGTCTGGACAGGGACCGGGGAGCTGTTTTTT; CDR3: CAWSVWTGTGELFF
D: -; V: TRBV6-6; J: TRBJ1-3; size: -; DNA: TGTGCCAGCATTGACTCTGGAAACACCATATATTTT; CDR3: CASIDSGNTIYF
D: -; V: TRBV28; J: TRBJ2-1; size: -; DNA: TGTGCCAGCTCGACAGCTTACAATGAGCAGTTCTTC; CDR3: CASSTAYNEQFF
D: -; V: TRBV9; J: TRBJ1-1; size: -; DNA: TGTGCCAGCAGCGCCCATACAGGGTTGAACACTGAAGCTTTCTTT; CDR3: CASSAHTGLNTEAFF
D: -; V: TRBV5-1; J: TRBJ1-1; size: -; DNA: TGCGCCAGCAGCTTGATGCCCTCGGGCACAGGGATCAACACTGAAGCTTTCTTT; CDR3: CASSLMPSGTGINTEAFF
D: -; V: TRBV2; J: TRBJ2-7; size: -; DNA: TGTGCCAGCAGTGTTAGGTCGGGGACGGTCGACTCCTACGAGCAGTACTTC; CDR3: CASSVRSGTVDSYEQYF
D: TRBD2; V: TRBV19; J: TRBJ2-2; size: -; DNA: TGTGCCAGTAGTATAGGCGGGCCGGGACTAGCGGGACGGGGCGGGGAGCTGTTTTTT; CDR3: CASSIGGPGLAGRGGELFF
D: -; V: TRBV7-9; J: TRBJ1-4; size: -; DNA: TGTGCCAGCAGCCACATCGCCGGGACGGCATCTTTT; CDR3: CASSHIAGTASF
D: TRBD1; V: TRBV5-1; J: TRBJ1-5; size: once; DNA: TGCGCCAGCAGCATGGGGACAGGGGGCAATCAGCCCCAGCATTTT; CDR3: CASSMGTGGNQPQHF
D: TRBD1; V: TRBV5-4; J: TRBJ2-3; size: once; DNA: TGTGCCAGCAGCCTCGACAGGGGAGGCGATACGCAGTATTTT; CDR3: CASSLDRGGDTQYF
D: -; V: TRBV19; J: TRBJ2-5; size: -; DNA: TGTGCCAGTAGTATTCAAGAGACCCAGTACTTC; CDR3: CASSIQETQYF
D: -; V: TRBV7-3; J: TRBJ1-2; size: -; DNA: TGTGCCAGCAGCTTCCGGGACGGTGGCTACACCTTC; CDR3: CASSFRDGGYTF
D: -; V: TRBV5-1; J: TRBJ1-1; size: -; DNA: TGCGCCAGCAGCTCCGGCCATACCCCGGGGGTTGGCATGAACACTGAAGCTTTCTTT; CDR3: CASSSGHTPGVGMNTEAFF
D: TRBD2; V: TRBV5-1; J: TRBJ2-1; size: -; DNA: TGCGCCAGCAGTACGGCCGGTAGCGGGAGCGGAAACAATGAGCAGTTCTTC; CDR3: CASSTAGSGSGNNEQFF
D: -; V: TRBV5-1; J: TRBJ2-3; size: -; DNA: TGCGCCAGCAGCTTGAACCAGGATACGCAGTATTTT; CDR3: CASSLNQDTQYF
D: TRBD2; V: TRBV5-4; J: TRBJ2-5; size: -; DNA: TGTGCCAGCAGCTTGGGTGGCGCGGGAGCGCAAGAGACCCAGTACTTC; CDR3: CASSLGGAGAQETQYF
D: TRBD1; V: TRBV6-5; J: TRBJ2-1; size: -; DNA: TGTGCCAGCAGTTACGCATCGGGACAGGGGTTCAATGAGCAGTTCTTC; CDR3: CASSYASGQGFNEQFF
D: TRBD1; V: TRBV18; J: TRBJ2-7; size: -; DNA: TGTGCCAGCTCACCAAGGACAGGGGGCTCCTACGAGCAGTACTTC; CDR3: CASSPRTGGSYEQYF
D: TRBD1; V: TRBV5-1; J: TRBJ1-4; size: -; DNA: TGCGCCAGCAGCTTGCACGGGAGGACAGGGGACGAAAAACTGTTTTTT; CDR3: CASSLHGRTGDEKLFF
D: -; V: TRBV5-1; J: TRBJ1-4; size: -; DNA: TGCGCCAGCAGCTTGCAGGGGCCCGATGAAAAACTGTTTTTT; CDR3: CASSLQGPDEKLFF
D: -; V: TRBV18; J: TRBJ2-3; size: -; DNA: TGTGCCAGCCGGCTCCTCAACCGCGCAGATACGCAGTATTTT; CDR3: CASRLLNRADTQYF
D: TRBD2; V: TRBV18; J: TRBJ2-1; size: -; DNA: TGTGCCAGCTCCGGGACTAGCGGAGGCAACAATGAGCAGTTCTTC; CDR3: CASSGTSGGNNEQFF
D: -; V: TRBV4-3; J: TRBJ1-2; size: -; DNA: TGCGCCAGCAGCTCGGGTTATAACTATGGCTACACCTTC; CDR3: CASSSGYNYGYTF
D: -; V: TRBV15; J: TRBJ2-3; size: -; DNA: TGTGCCACCAGCAGAGATCAGGTGGGAGATACGCAGTATTTT; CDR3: CATSRDQVGDTQYF
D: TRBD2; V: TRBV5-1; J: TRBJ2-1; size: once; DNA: TGCGCCAGCCAGCAAAGGGCTAGCGGGGCATACAATGAGCAGTTCTTC; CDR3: CASQQRASGAYNEQFF
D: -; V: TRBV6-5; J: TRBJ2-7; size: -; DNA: TGTGCCAGCAGTTACTCAACGACAGTCTACGAGCAGTACTTC; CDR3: CASSYSTTVYEQYF
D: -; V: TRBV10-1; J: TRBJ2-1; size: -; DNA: TGCGCCAGCAGTCTTCGGGCAGAACGACCCCGGGTCTACTACAATGAGCAGTTCTTC; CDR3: CASSLRAERPRVYYNEQFF
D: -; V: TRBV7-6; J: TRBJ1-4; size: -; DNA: TGTGCCAGCAGCTTAGAGCCGGCGGCAGCCCTTAATGAAAAACTGTTTTTT; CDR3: CASSLEPAAALNEKLFF
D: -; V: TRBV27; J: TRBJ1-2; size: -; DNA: TGTGCCAGCAGCCCATCGACAGTTTTGGGTGGCTACACCTTC; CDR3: CASSPSTVLGGYTF
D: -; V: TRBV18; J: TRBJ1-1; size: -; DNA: TGTGCCAGCTCACCACCAAAGGGCCACACTGAAGCTTTCTTT; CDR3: CASSPPKGHTEAFF
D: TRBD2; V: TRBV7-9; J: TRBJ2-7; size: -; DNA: TGTGCCAGCAGCTTAGCGGCTAGCGGGAGGAACGAGCAGTACTTC; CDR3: CASSLAASGRNEQYF
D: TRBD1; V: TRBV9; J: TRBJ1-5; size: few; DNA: TGTGCCAGCAGCCTAACAGGGGATCAGCCCCAGCATTTT; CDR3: CASSLTGDQPQHF
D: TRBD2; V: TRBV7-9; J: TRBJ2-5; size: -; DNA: TGTGCCAGCAGCTTAGAGGGACTAGGGGCATACTTC; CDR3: CASSLEGLGAYF
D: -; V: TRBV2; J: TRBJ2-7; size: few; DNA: TGTGCCAGCAGGATTTTTTCCTACGAGCAGTACTTC; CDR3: CASRIFSYEQYF
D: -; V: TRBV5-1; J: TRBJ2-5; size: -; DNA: TGCGCCAGCAGCCCCAGCCCCCCAGGGGACGGCGAGACCCAGTACTTC; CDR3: CASSPSPPGDGETQYF
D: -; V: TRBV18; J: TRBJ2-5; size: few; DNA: TGTGCCAGCTCGCAGCTGGGAGGGGGACAAGAGACCCAGTACTTC; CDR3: CASSQLGGGQETQYF
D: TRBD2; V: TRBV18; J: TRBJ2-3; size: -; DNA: TGTGCCAGCTCACCCTCGGCGACTAGCGGGAGTGAAGATACGCAGTATTTT; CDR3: CASSPSATSGSEDTQYF